A single sample gave rise to the 9 T cell receptor beta chains below, sequenced in a study of cytomegalovirus exposure and HLA in healthy donors (dated by TCRdb to about 2017). Library preparation employed the immunoSEQ multiplex PCR assay. For the multiplex PCR, a mixture combining 60 forward primers for TCR Vbeta segments and 13 reverse primers for TCR Jbeta segments was used. The table was pulled from immuneACCESS by TCRdb, which kept in-frame rearrangements only. Such tables lose some clones; where checked, under half of the loss comes from unresolved V genes, and the rest has no known cause. The sample data list approximately 130,000 clones, and approximately 80% of these were observed just once. Clones ranked in the top ten supply around 2.2% of the sample. Sequencing was carried out using PBMCs. These receptors originate from a woman in her thirties or forties in good health and CMV-seronegative.

To note about this clone: The sample has other DNA sequences that encode this CDR3 too. The chain links TRBV7-9 to TRBJ2-3; D is perhaps TRBD2 (5 bases). The V gene's germline CDR1 is SEHNR and CDR2 FQNEAQ (reference sequence). V was pared by 1 base and J by 1 base, with 12 bases between. The CDR3 length is 16 residues. The CDR3 nucleotides read TGTGCCAGCAGCTTAGACCCCTCCGGGGGCACAGATACGCAGTATTTT. Translating gives CASSLDPSGGTDTQYF.

The V gene is TRBV5-1, the J gene TRBJ2-3, with 11 bases identical to TRBD2. In germline, CDR1 is SGHRS, CDR2 YFSETQ. The V gene end was trimmed by 4 bases and the J gene end by 4 bases; junction bases not matched to a gene: 8. The CDR3 has 16 amino acids. CDR3: CASSPGTSGAADTQYF. For the CDR3, the DNA is TGCGCCAGCAGCCCCGGGACTAGCGGTGCTGCAGATACGCAGTATTTT.

The rearrangement uses TRBV7-3 and TRBJ2-1; the match to TRBD2 covers 7 bases. With 5 bases clipped from V and 4 bases from J, the junction kept 5 bases outside the gene matches. CDR1 and CDR2 from the germline V gene are SGHTA and FQGTGA. The CDR3 loop spans 14 amino acids. CDR3 coding DNA: TGTGCCAGCAGCAGCTCGGGAGGATACAATGAGCAGTTCTTC. As protein: CASSSSGGYNEQFF.

The V and J genes are TRBV7-3 and TRBJ2-1; possible D gene TRBD1, 6 bases. V was shortened by 6 bases and J by 0 bases, with 9 bases between the two germline ends. The germline V gene encodes CDR1 SGHTA and CDR2 FQGTGA. The CDR3 extends over 14 amino acids. In DNA form, the CDR3 reads TGTGCCAGCAGTCAGGGGCCCTCCTACAATGAGCAGTTCTTC. This codes for CASSQGPSYNEQFF.

This clone was picked up one time. The chain employs TRBV11-2 and TRBJ2-1, with 7 bases fitting TRBD2. In germline, CDR1 is SGHAT, CDR2 FQNNGV. This CDR3 is 15 amino acids long. The V segment lost 3 bases and the J segment 2 bases; nucleotides outside the gene matches: 4. CDR3 DNA: TGTGCCAGCAGCTTTACCGGGACTACCTACAATGAGCAGTTCTTC. Its protein product is CASSFTGTTYNEQFF.

The CDR3 DNA is TGTGCCTGGAGTGCCTGGGGGCAGACAGGGCTGGCGGGCTACACCTTC. Protein: CAWSAWGQTGLAGYTF. V is TRBV30 and J is TRBJ1-2; 7 nucleotides match TRBD1. CDR1 and CDR2 (germline): GTSNPN, SVGIG (reference sequence). The CDR3 contains 16 residues. The V and J ends lost 1 base and 8 bases, in that order; junction bases with no gene match: 16.

The DNA for the CDR3 is TGTGCCAGCTCCCGCGGGGACCTTGAGGCCGGGGAGCTGTTTTTT. Amino acid sequence: CASSRGDLEAGELFF. This chain links TRBV7-8 with TRBJ2-2, with a possible D match to TRBD2 (6 bases). The CDR3 covers 15 residues. V dropped 8 bases and J dropped 6 bases, with 19 bases sitting between them. Per the germline V gene, CDR1 is SGHVS and CDR2 is FQNEAQ.

J is TRBJ2-7 and V is TRBV11-1, with D tentatively TRBD2 (6 bases). This CDR3 spans 14 amino acids. V lost 4 bases and J lost 3, with 13 bases in between. Germline values: CDR1 SGHAT, CDR2 FQDESV (reference sequence). The CDR3 DNA sequence: TGTGCCAGCAGCTCCACCTCGGGGGACTACGAGCAGTACTTC. It translates to CASSSTSGDYEQYF.

This clone was found a few times. The chain uses TRBV6-5 and TRBJ2-3; 9 bases agree with TRBD2. This CDR3 spans 14 amino acids. With V trimmed by 10 bases and J by 1 base, 6 bases remained unmatched. The germline V gene has CDR1 MNHEY and CDR2 SVGAGI. The DNA of the CDR3 is TGTGCCACAGCGGGGGGTGGGGGCACAGATACGCAGTATTTT. This encodes CATAGGGGTDTQYF.